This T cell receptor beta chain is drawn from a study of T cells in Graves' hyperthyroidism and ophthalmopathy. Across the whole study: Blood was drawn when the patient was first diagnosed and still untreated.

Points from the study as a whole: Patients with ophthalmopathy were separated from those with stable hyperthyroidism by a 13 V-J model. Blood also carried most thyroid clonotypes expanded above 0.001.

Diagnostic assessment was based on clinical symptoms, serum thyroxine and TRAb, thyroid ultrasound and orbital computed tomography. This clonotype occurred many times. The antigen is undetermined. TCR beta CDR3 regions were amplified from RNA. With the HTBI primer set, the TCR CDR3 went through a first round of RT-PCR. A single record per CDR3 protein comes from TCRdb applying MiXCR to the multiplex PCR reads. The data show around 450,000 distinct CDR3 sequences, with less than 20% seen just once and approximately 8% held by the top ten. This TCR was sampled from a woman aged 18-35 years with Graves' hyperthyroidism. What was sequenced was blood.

CDR3 amino acids: CASSLLGPHYGYTF. The CDR3 region has the DNA TGTGCCAGCAGCCTACTCGGCCCTCACTATGGCTACACCTTC. The chain links TRBV7-9 to TRBJ1-2; D unclear. The CDR3 totals 14 residues. Germline V gives CDR1 SEHNR, CDR2 FQNEAQ (reference sequence). V was trimmed by 5 bases and J by 3 bases, leaving 13 bases between them.